The 12 T cell receptor beta chains reported below all come from one sample, sequenced in a study of tumor and adjacent non-tumor tissue in lung cancer. The template was RNA from unsorted bulk tissue. This non-tumor lung sample came from over 3 cm beyond the tumor edge. Three rounds of nested PCR, following a modified ARM-PCR protocol, produced the TCRbeta library. TCRdb analysed the multiplex PCR reads with MiXCR anew, one entry per CDR3 protein. The sample lists some 97,000 distinct CDR3 sequences; around three fifths were seen once. Sequencing used distant non-tumor lung tissue. The receptors derive from a man aged 30 to 39 with non-small cell lung cancer.

Turning to this clonotype: Here the CDR3 omits its conserved ending phenylalanine or tryptophan, so a read error is the likely source. V is TRBV6-2 or TRBV6-3 and J is TRBJ2-3; 14 bases match TRBD2. CDR3 length: 16 amino acids. Germline lookup yields CDR1 MNHEY and CDR2 SVGEGT. CDR3 coding DNA: TGTGCCAGCAGTTTTATCGGGACTAGCGGGAGAGATACACAGTATCTT. As protein: CASSFIGTSGRDTQYL.

Concerning this clonotype: A clone one base away is much larger, so this may be a read error. Since the CDR3 does not end with the conserved phenylalanine or tryptophan, this likely comes from a read error. V and J are TRBV5-4 and TRBJ2-1, with 11 bases lining up with TRBD2. The CDR3 contains 15 residues. With 2 bases clipped from V and 5 bases from J, the junction kept 3 bases outside the gene matches. Germline CDR1 and CDR2: SGHNT and YYREEE (reference sequence). Here the CDR3 DNA reads TGTGCCAGCAGCTTTAGCGGGGGGGGTCACAATGAGCAGTTCCTC. Residues: CASSFSGGGHNEQFL.

This clonotype showed up just once. This may come from a read error, since a much larger clone is one base off. V usage is TRBV5-6 and J usage is TRBJ2-1; unclear D gene. Germline V CDR1 and CDR2: SGHDT, YYEEEE. The CDR3 is made up of 12 amino acids. The CDR3 loop is CASSLVSNEHFF. Written as DNA, the CDR3 is TGTGCCAGCAGCTTGGTTAGCAATGAGCACTTCTTC.

This clonotype was observed many times. A clone one base away is much larger, so this may be a read error. The V and J genes are TRBV11-2 and TRBJ2-5; D gene unclear. Germline V gene data show CDR1 as SGHAT and CDR2 as FQNNGV. The CDR3 extends over 14 amino acids. The DNA for the CDR3 is TGTGCCAACAGCTTAGATCCCCGGTTTGAGACCCAGTACTTC. Translation: CANSLDPRFETQYF.

On this clonotype: A much larger clone lies one base from this, so it may be a read error. The chain recombines TRBV6-6 with TRBJ1-5; TRBD1 aligns across 11 bases. Germline CDR1 MNHNY, CDR2 SVGAGI (reference sequence). V shed 10 bases, J shed 12 bases, and the junction held 14 bases outside the gene matches. This CDR3 has 14 residues. The CDR3 DNA sequence: TGTGCCAACACTTCGGACAGGGGGCCCAACAGCCAGCATTTT. It yields the protein CANTSDRGPNSQHF.

The chain employs TRBV12-3 or TRBV12-4 and TRBJ2-5, with 8 bases identical to TRBD1. The V segment lost 5 bases and the J segment 1 base; nucleotides outside the gene matches: 9. CDR3 length equals 16 residues. This CDR3 reads CASSTPDREPQETQYF. The DNA for the CDR3 is TGTGCCAGCAGTACCCCGGACAGGGAACCCCAAGAGACCCAGTACTTC.

Comments on this clonotype: Just one base apart from a much larger clone, this may be a read error. The CDR3 loop reads CASSKGGTSLVHF. The CDR3 DNA sequence: TGTGCCAGCAGCAAAGGGGGTACTAGCCTGGTGCATTTT. This sequence joins TRBV21-1 and TRBJ2-3; the D call in the table, TRBD2, was not verified against the DNA. TRBV21-1 is listed as a pseudogene. The CDR3 has 13 amino acids.

Concerning this clonotype itself: The junction departs from the called germline gene at one end, perhaps through a read error. This chain joins TRBV20-1 and TRBJ1-5; D is unclear. Germline CDR1 DFQATT, CDR2 SNEGSKA (reference sequence). This CDR3 spans 11 amino acids. CDR3 amino acids: CSARAGQSQHF. CDR3 DNA: TGCAGTGCTAGAGCAGGTCAGTCCCAGCATTTT.

This clonotype was observed at least ten times. V is TRBV29-1 and J is TRBJ2-7; TRBD1 might be the D (5 bases). The CDR3 length is 13 residues. Trimming removed 2 bases from V and 3 bases from J, with 11 bases in between. Germline loops: CDR1 SQVTM, CDR2 ANQGSEA. The CDR3 sequence: CSVERQGSYEQYF. In DNA form, the CDR3 reads TGCAGCGTTGAACGCCAGGGAAGCTACGAGCAGTACTTC.

This sequence joins TRBV5-1 and TRBJ2-5; 7 positions agree with TRBD1. Germline V gene lookup returns CDR1 SGHRS and CDR2 YFSETQ. The length of the CDR3 is 14 residues. V dropped 1 base and J dropped 4; count of bases not matched to a gene: 4. Written as DNA, the CDR3 is TGCGCCAGCAGCTTGAACAGGGGCGGAGAGACCCAGTACTTC. Translating gives CASSLNRGGETQYF. Together with reference TRBV5-1 and TRBJ2-5, the CDR3 gives the full variable domain: KAGVTQTPRYLIKTRGQQVTLSCSPISGHRSVSWYQQTPGQGLQFLFEYFSETQRNKGNFPGRFSGRQFSNSRSEMNVSTLELGDSALYLCASSLNRGGETQYFGPGTRLLVL.

Worth noting for this clonotype: Possible read error: a much larger clone is one base away. The CDR3 end shows no conserved phenylalanine or tryptophan, and so a read error is likely. V is TRBV12-3 or TRBV12-4 and J is TRBJ2-5, with D possibly being TRBD2 (6 bases). The CDR3 loop spans 13 amino acids. Trimming pared 10 bases from V and 0 bases from J, leaving 12 bases between. CDR3 sequence: CATRRDYQETQYY. The CDR3, as DNA: TGTGCCACCCGTCGGGACTACCAAGAGACCCAGTACTAC.

The gene calls are TRBV20-1 and TRBJ2-7, with D possibly being TRBD1 (5 bases). Trimming left V 3 bases short and J 3 bases short, with 18 bases between. This CDR3 has 15 amino acids. Germline values: CDR1 DFQATT, CDR2 SNEGSKA (reference sequence). As DNA, the CDR3 is TGCAGTGCTAGGACGTCCAGCAGGGCCGGCTACGAGCAGTACTTC. Translation: CSARTSSRAGYEQYF.